Below are 10 T cell receptor beta chains sequenced from a single sample in a study of blood T cell repertoires in COVID-19. Profiled with immunoSEQ multiplex PCR; TCRdb holds only in-frame clones, not every one. Among roughly 140,000 clones, roughly 84% were seen once, and the ten largest hold 7.2%. The material sequenced was peripheral blood. These receptors were taken from a woman in her forties or fifties in a cohort sampled during active or convalescent COVID-19.

This clone was seen only a few times. This chain joins TRBV24-1 and TRBJ1-1; TRBD1 agrees at 12 bases. Germline trimming cut 8 bases from V and 4 bases from J; bases unmatched to any gene: 10. Germline CDR1 reads KGHDR; CDR2 reads SFDVKD. This CDR3 contains 16 residues. The CDR3 DNA reads as TGTGCCACCACCGGGCCGATGGGACAGGGGGCCACTGAAGCTTTCTTT. Translating gives CATTGPMGQGATEAFF.

V gene TRBV3-1 (or the pseudogene TRBV3-2) combines with J gene TRBJ2-2, with no clear D. The V gene's germline CDR1 is LGHDT and CDR2 YNNKEL (reference sequence). The CDR3 loop spans 12 amino acids. The V end lost 5 bases, the J end lost 6 bases, and 7 bases lay between the germline ends. This CDR3 reads CASSEYSGELFF. In DNA, the CDR3 is TGTGCCAGCAGCGAATACTCCGGGGAGCTGTTTTTT.

V is TRBV4-3 and J is TRBJ2-3; the D gene is possibly TRBD1 (5 bases). This CDR3 contains 18 residues. Germline V CDR1 and CDR2: LGHNA, YSLEER. V lost 0 bases and J lost 0, with 16 bases in between. CDR3 residues: CASSQDPPAGPSTDTQYF. The CDR3 region has the DNA TGCGCCAGCAGCCAAGACCCCCCCGCAGGGCCCAGCACAGATACGCAGTATTTT.

DNA for the CDR3: TGTGCCAGCAGCTACTCCGGGACTAGTGGGAAAGAGACCCAGTACTTC. Its protein is CASSYSGTSGKETQYF. The chain links TRBV11-3 to TRBJ2-5; 8 bases fit TRBD2. The CDR3 loop spans 16 amino acids. Per the germline V gene, CDR1 is SGHNT and CDR2 is YENEEA. Trimming removed 4 bases from V and 3 bases from J; junction bases left unmatched: 10.

V is TRBV3-1 (or the pseudogene TRBV3-2) and J is TRBJ1-2; D might be TRBD1 (5 bases). Germline values: CDR1 LGHDT, CDR2 YNNKEL (reference sequence). Trimming shortened V by 2 bases and J by 4 bases, and 17 bases separated the two germline ends. The CDR3 is made up of 16 amino acids. The CDR3 DNA reads TGTGCCAGCAGCCAACTAGCAGGGAGGGGCGTCTATGGCTACACCTTC. The encoded protein is CASSQLAGRGVYGYTF.

The rearrangement joins TRBV28 to TRBJ1-3; D gene unclear. The CDR3 covers 12 residues. V was trimmed by 5 bases and J by 5 bases, leaving 7 bases between them. The germline CDR1 and CDR2 sequences are MDHEN and SYDVKM. The CDR3 nucleotides read TGTGCCAGCAGTGAACACAGAAACACCATATATTTT. Its translation: CASSEHRNTIYF.

Turning to this clone: Distinct nucleotide sequences in the sample also encode this CDR3. In DNA form, the CDR3 reads TGTGCCAGCTCACCTTACAGGGACAATCAGCCCCAGCATTTT. Translating gives CASSPYRDNQPQHF. V and J are TRBV18 and TRBJ1-5; D might be TRBD1 (6 bases). Trimming removed 3 bases from V and 3 bases from J, with 9 bases in between. The CDR3 runs to 14 residues. Per germline, CDR1 KGHSH and CDR2 LQKENI.

This chain joins TRBV2 and TRBJ1-4; tentatively, D is TRBD1 (5 bases). Germline assignment: CDR1 SNHLY and CDR2 FYNNEI. The CDR3 runs 14 residues. V was cut by 3 bases and J by 10 bases, with 15 bases left in between. The chain's CDR3 is CASSDTGDSGKLFF. DNA of the CDR3: TGTGCCAGCAGTGATACAGGCGATTCTGGAAAACTGTTTTTT.

DNA for the CDR3: TGTGCCAGCAGCAGGGACAGGGTCAATGAGCAGTTCTTC. Amino acid sequence: CASSRDRVNEQFF. The chain combines TRBV7-2 with TRBJ2-1; TRBD1 matches at 9 bases. In germline, CDR1 is SGHTA, CDR2 FQGNSA. The CDR3 is 13 amino acids. With V trimmed by 5 bases and J by 6 bases, 2 bases remained unmatched.

The chain has TRBV23-1 and TRBJ1-5; 11 bases are shared with TRBD1. TRBV23-1 is reported as an ORF; its role is uncertain. The CDR3 length is 18 residues. V lost 4 bases, J lost 0 bases, and 8 bases stayed unmatched. CDR3 sequence: CASSPPGTGGYSNQPQHF. In DNA, the CDR3 is TGCGCCAGCAGTCCTCCCGGGACAGGGGGTTATAGCAATCAGCCCCAGCATTTT.